Presented here are 27 T cell receptor beta chains from one specimen sequenced in a study of blood T cells in healthy people across ages. The authors ran a second PCR of roughly 6 to 12 cycles using a sample-barcoded 5' primer and a J-beta primer mix. TCRdb redid the calling of the 5' RACE reads with MiXCR, one entry per CDR3 protein. The profile covers 700,000 to 800,000 distinct CDR3 sequences, with roughly 41% appearing a single time and approximately 22% taken by the ten largest. Sequencing was performed on blood. All receptors come from a woman in her sixties or seventies in good health.

As to this clonotype: One end of the junction is discordant with germline, which a read error may explain. The CDR3 sequence: CASSFSGSADAQYF. The CDR3 coding sequence is TGTGCCAGCAGTTTCAGCGGGAGCGCAGATGCGCAGTATTTT. The genes are TRBV12-3 or TRBV12-4 and TRBJ2-3, with 8 bases matching TRBD2. The CDR3 extends over 14 amino acids.

This clonotype was recorded many times. The genes are TRBV12-3 or TRBV12-4 and TRBJ2-1, with 11 nucleotides matching TRBD2. The V gene end was trimmed by 7 bases and the J gene end by 9 bases; junction bases not matched to a gene: 8. The CDR3 runs 14 residues. The CDR3 here is CASNPGLAAGEQFF. As DNA, the CDR3 is TGTGCCAGCAACCCGGGACTAGCGGCTGGTGAGCAGTTCTTC.

With regard to this clonotype: At one end, the junction sequence differs from germline, possibly due to a read error. This chain joins TRBV7-9 and TRBJ1-2; TRBD1 matches at 10 bases. The V gene's germline CDR1 is SEHNR and CDR2 FQNEAQ (reference sequence). This CDR3 spans 15 amino acids. The CDR3 DNA reads TGTGCCAGCAGCCAGACCGGGACAGGGGTTGGTGGCAACACCTTC. Its translation is CASSQTGTGVGGNTF.

This clonotype was found a few times. The chain carries TRBV3-1 and TRBJ2-6; D remains unclear. Looked up from germline, CDR1 is LGHDT and CDR2 is YNNKEL (reference sequence). This CDR3 is 15 amino acids long. V was shortened by 0 bases and J by 4 bases, with 7 bases between the two germline ends. The CDR3 DNA reads as TGTGCCAGCAGCCAAGATACGACGGGGGCCAACGTCCTGACTTTC. Its protein product is CASSQDTTGANVLTF. The variable domain in full, with the rest retrieved from reference TRBV3-1 and TRBJ2-6, is DTAVSQTPKYLVTQMGNDKSIKCEQNLGHDTMYWYKQDSKKFLKIMFSYNNKELIINETVPNRFSPKSPDKAHLNLHINSLELGDSAVYFCASSQDTTGANVLTFGAGSRLTVL.

V is TRBV10-2 and J is TRBJ2-1, with TRBD2 as a possible D gene (6 bases). V was shortened by 3 bases and J by 4 bases, with 10 bases between the two germline ends. This CDR3 has 14 residues. Germline loops: CDR1 WSHSY, CDR2 SAAADI. CDR3 residues: CASSDSGEYNEQFF. The CDR3 region has the DNA TGCGCCAGCAGTGATAGCGGCGAGTACAATGAGCAGTTCTTC.

This clonotype was observed a handful of times. This chain links TRBV7-9 with TRBJ2-7; possibly TRBD1 for D (5 bases). The length of the CDR3 is 13 residues. Between the trimmed V and J ends, which lost 1 base and 7 bases, there was a span of 11 bases. Germline CDR1 reads SEHNR; CDR2 reads FQNEAQ (reference sequence). The CDR3 here is CASSLEQVGEQYF. The CDR3 DNA is TGTGCCAGCAGCTTAGAACAGGTTGGGGAGCAGTACTTC.

This chain joins TRBV6-2 or TRBV6-3 and TRBJ1-1; TRBD1 might be the D (5 bases). Trimming left V 7 bases short and J 0 bases short, with 18 bases between. This CDR3 has 16 amino acids. Germline lookup yields CDR1 MNHEY and CDR2 SVGEGT. The CDR3 protein is CASTLAGRSVNTEAFF. In DNA form, the CDR3 reads TGTGCCAGCACCTTGGCAGGGAGAAGTGTGAACACTGAAGCTTTCTTT.

There are many counts of this clonotype. The chain combines TRBV20-1 with TRBJ2-3; D possibly corresponds to TRBD2 (6 bases). Germline V gene sequence: CDR1 DFQATT, CDR2 SNEGSKA (reference sequence). Trimming took 6 bases from V and 2 from J, leaving 15 bases between them. CDR3 length: 14 residues. CDR3 sequence (DNA): TGCAGTGCCCCCTGGGGGGTCTCCACAGATACGCAGTATTTT. Encoded protein: CSAPWGVSTDTQYF.

The chain is built from TRBV20-1 and TRBJ1-5; 8 bases map to TRBD1. V was pared by 5 bases and J by 0 bases, with 9 bases of the junction left unmatched. CDR1 DFQATT and CDR2 SNEGSKA come from the germline V gene (reference sequence). This CDR3 spans 16 amino acids. This chain's CDR3 is CSAADRAAYSNQPQHF. The CDR3 DNA reads TGCAGTGCTGCGGACAGGGCGGCCTATAGCAATCAGCCCCAGCATTTT.

This clonotype occurred a few times. The junction departs from germline at one end; a sequencing error may be responsible. The chain joins TRBV12-5 to TRBJ1-6; the match to TRBD1 covers 10 bases. CDR3 size: 15 residues. Germline V CDR1 and CDR2: LGHNT, FRNRAP. The CDR3 loop reads CASGSGQGYSSPLHF. CDR3 coding DNA: TGTGCTAGTGGCTCGGGACAGGGGTATAGTTCACCCCTCCACTTT.

The rearrangement uses TRBV7-8 and TRBJ2-7; no reliable D call. The CDR3 runs to 13 residues. The ends were cut back, 8 bases at V and 1 base at J, with 12 bases in the middle. Germline CDR1 SGHVS, CDR2 FQNEAQ. The CDR3 sequence: CASGPDQSYEQYF. The DNA of the CDR3 is TGTGCCAGCGGACCGGACCAATCCTACGAGCAGTACTTC.

The chain uses TRBV5-1 and TRBJ2-3, with 12 bases matching TRBD2. The CDR3 consists of 17 residues. Germline CDR1 reads SGHRS; CDR2 reads YFSETQ. J lost 2 bases, V lost 0 bases, and 4 bases had no gene match. CDR3 in DNA: TGCGCCAGCAGCTTGGCCTGGACTAGCGGGGCCACAGATACGCAGTATTTT. Its protein product is CASSLAWTSGATDTQYF. The complete variable domain, with remaining parts taken from reference TRBV5-1 and TRBJ2-3, reads KAGVTQTPRYLIKTRGQQVTLSCSPISGHRSVSWYQQTPGQGLQFLFEYFSETQRNKGNFPGRFSGRQFSNSRSEMNVSTLELGDSALYLCASSLAWTSGATDTQYFGPGTRLTVL.

With respect to this clonotype: The junction departs from the called germline gene at one end, perhaps through a read error. The genes are TRBV18 and TRBJ2-4; D uncertain. The CDR3 is made up of 16 amino acids. Germline V gene data show CDR1 as KGHSH and CDR2 as LQKENI. CDR3: CASSAPKMGTKSIQYF. CDR3 DNA sequence: TGTGCCAGCTCAGCCCCTAAGATGGGAACCAAAAGCATTCAGTACTTC.

The V call is TRBV18, the J call TRBJ2-4; 8 nucleotides align to TRBD1. The end of the DNA is better explained by TRBJ2-7, so the J call may be wrong. Germline V lookup: CDR1 KGHSH, CDR2 LQKENI. This CDR3 region has 14 residues. This CDR3 reads CASSPGQAIYEQYF. The CDR3 DNA reads TGTGCCAGCTCACCGGGACAGGCTATCTACGAGCAGTACTTC.

This clonotype was seen more than once but under ten times. The chain carries TRBV27 and TRBJ1-5; weak D call: TRBD1 (5 bases). V shed 5 bases and J shed 9 bases, with 26 bases lying between them. The CDR3 is 17 residues long. CDR1 MNHEY and CDR2 SMNVEV come from the germline V gene (reference sequence). The CDR3 DNA sequence: TGTGCCAGCAGTCCTAGCACAGGCCTCGGGGGGTTGATGCCCCAGCATTTT. Translating it yields CASSPSTGLGGLMPQHF.

The chain recombines TRBV12-3 or TRBV12-4 with TRBJ1-2; TRBD1 might be the D (6 bases). V lost 5 bases, J lost 4 bases, and 23 bases lay in between. The CDR3 is 17 amino acids. This CDR3 reads CASSPLHSGGSSYGYTF. CDR3 sequence (DNA): TGTGCCAGCAGTCCCCTCCATTCCGGGGGCTCTAGCTATGGCTACACCTTC.

The rearrangement links TRBV25-1 to TRBJ1-2; the D gene is possibly TRBD1 (5 bases). V was shortened by 3 bases and J by 4 bases, with 9 bases between the two germline ends. CDR3 length equals 13 residues. The germline V gene has CDR1 MGHDK and CDR2 SYGVNS. The DNA for the CDR3 is TGTGCCAGCAGTGAGCAGGGTAGCTATGGCTACACCTTC. It encodes CASSEQGSYGYTF.

This clonotype showed up just a few times. The chain joins TRBV11-2 to TRBJ2-1; D may be TRBD2 (5 bases). CDR1 and CDR2 (germline): SGHAT, FQNNGV. The CDR3 runs 13 residues. V shed 8 bases and J shed 8 bases, with 16 bases lying between them. Here the CDR3 reads CASRVGSSDEQFF. The CDR3 DNA follows: TGTGCCAGCCGGGTTGGGAGTTCGGATGAGCAGTTCTTC.

This clonotype turned up a few times. V is TRBV3-1 and J is TRBJ2-4; tentatively, D is TRBD2 (6 bases). Trimming cost V 8 bases and J 0 bases, with 11 bases left between them. There are 14 residues in the CDR3. CDR1 is LGHDT and CDR2 is YNNKEL in the germline V gene (reference sequence). The CDR3 region is CASRENLAKNIQYF. The CDR3 DNA is TGTGCCAGCCGGGAGAATCTAGCCAAAAACATTCAGTACTTC.

This rearrangement joins TRBV28 to TRBJ2-3, with D maybe TRBD2 (6 bases). The ends were cut back, 6 bases at V and 4 bases at J, with 14 bases in the middle. The CDR3 runs to 14 residues. Per germline, CDR1 MDHEN and CDR2 SYDVKM. The CDR3 is CASSWGEGADTQYF. Here the CDR3 DNA reads TGTGCCAGCAGCTGGGGGGAAGGCGCAGATACGCAGTATTTT.

There are a few counts of this clonotype. The chain carries TRBV12-3 or TRBV12-4 and TRBJ1-4; maybe TRBD1 (5 bases). V was pared by 7 bases and J by 8 bases, with 11 bases between. The CDR3 contains 12 residues. In nucleotides, the CDR3 is TGTGCCAGCACTTATAACAGGGAAAAACTGTTTTTT. Protein sequence: CASTYNREKLFF.

In this sample, this clonotype turned up a few times. The CDR3 DNA reads TGTGCCAGCAGCTTAAAGGTCCTAGCGGGAGGCCTCCTAATCTACGAGCAGTACTTC. Protein product: CASSLKVLAGGLLIYEQYF. This chain links TRBV7-4 with TRBJ2-7, with 11 bases aligning to TRBD2. CDR3 size: 19 residues. The trim removed 2 bases at V and 3 bases at J, leaving 15 bases unmatched. Looked up from germline, CDR1 is SGHVT and CDR2 is SQSDAQ. Variable domain in full (rest from reference TRBV7-4 and TRBJ2-7): GAGVSQSPRYKVAKRGRDVALRCDSISGHVTLYWYRQTLGQGSEVLTYSQSDAQRDKSGRPSGRFSAERPERSVSTLKIQRTEQGDSAVYLCASSLKVLAGGLLIYEQYFGPGTRLTVT.

The genes are TRBV7-9 and TRBJ1-2; TRBD1 might be the D (5 bases). This CDR3 is 16 amino acids long. CDR1 and CDR2 (germline): SEHNR, FQNEAQ (reference sequence). Trimming took 6 bases from V and 8 from J, leaving 25 bases between them. This chain's CDR3 is CASRPKGPQGEEGYTF. The CDR3 nucleotides read TGTGCCAGCAGACCCAAAGGCCCCCAGGGAGAGGAAGGCTACACCTTC.

This clonotype has just a few counts. The V call is TRBV24-1, the J call TRBJ1-5; D call uncertain. This CDR3 contains 16 residues. Germline lookup yields CDR1 KGHDR and CDR2 SFDVKD. Trimming cost V 3 bases and J 0 bases, with 11 bases left between them. The CDR3, as DNA: TGTGCCACCAGTGATCCCTCGACGGATAGCAATCAGCCCCAGCATTTT. This gives the protein CATSDPSTDSNQPQHF.

This clonotype was observed at least ten times. CDR3 bases: TGTGCCAGCAGCCAACCCCTAATTGAGCAGTTCTTC. Translating it yields CASSQPLIEQFF. The genes are TRBV28 and TRBJ2-1; no firm D call. This CDR3 is 12 amino acids long. Germline CDR1 is MDHEN and CDR2 is SYDVKM. Trimming shortened V by 6 bases and J by 9 bases, and 12 bases separated the two germline ends.

To note about this clonotype: A much more abundant neighbour one base away suggests this may be a read error. V usage is TRBV29-1 and J usage is TRBJ2-1; D is ambiguous. The CDR3 runs to 13 residues. Deletions cut 1 base from V and 8 bases from J, with 12 bases between. The germline V gene encodes CDR1 SQVTM and CDR2 ANQGSEA. The chain's CDR3 is CSVEGSGYDEQFF. The CDR3 DNA reads as TGCAGCGTTGAAGGTTCTGGGTACGATGAGCAGTTCTTC.

The chain recombines TRBV28 with TRBJ2-7; possibly TRBD2 for D (5 bases). Germline lookup yields CDR1 MDHEN and CDR2 SYDVKM. The CDR3 contains 12 residues. V was cut by 6 bases and J by 3 bases, with 9 bases left in between. CDR3 loop: CASRDGIYEQYF. The CDR3 DNA is TGTGCCAGCAGAGACGGGATCTACGAGCAGTACTTC.